The source of this T cell receptor beta chain is a study of early T cells in non-severe SARS-CoV-2 infection. Whole-study context: Sequencing used unsorted whole-blood bulk RNA, so chains lack pairing.

The germline gives CDR1 SGHTA, CDR2 FQGNSA. This CDR3 contains 13 residues. Trimming took 8 bases from V and 2 from J; bases not matched to a gene: 5. TCRdb re-called the 5' RACE reads with MiXCR, one entry per CDR3 protein. Altogether about 54,000 distinct CDR3 sequences are present, around 6.6% being singletons, with the ten largest covering 5.5% to 7.5%. Study-wide results and caveats: A preference for anti-spike CD8 responses marked VDJdb matching, which missed private and CD4 specificities.

This clonotype was counted ten times or more. Its antigen remains unknown. The sample here was whole blood, taken at baseline. This sequence originates from an adult who was a healthcare worker with PCR-confirmed SARS-CoV-2 infection or an uninfected control (not recorded which). The chain joins TRBV7-2 to TRBJ2-5, with 7 bases identical to TRBD1. The CDR3: CASCGTAQETQYF. Here the CDR3 DNA reads TGTGCCAGCTGTGGGACAGCTCAAGAGACCCAGTACTTC.